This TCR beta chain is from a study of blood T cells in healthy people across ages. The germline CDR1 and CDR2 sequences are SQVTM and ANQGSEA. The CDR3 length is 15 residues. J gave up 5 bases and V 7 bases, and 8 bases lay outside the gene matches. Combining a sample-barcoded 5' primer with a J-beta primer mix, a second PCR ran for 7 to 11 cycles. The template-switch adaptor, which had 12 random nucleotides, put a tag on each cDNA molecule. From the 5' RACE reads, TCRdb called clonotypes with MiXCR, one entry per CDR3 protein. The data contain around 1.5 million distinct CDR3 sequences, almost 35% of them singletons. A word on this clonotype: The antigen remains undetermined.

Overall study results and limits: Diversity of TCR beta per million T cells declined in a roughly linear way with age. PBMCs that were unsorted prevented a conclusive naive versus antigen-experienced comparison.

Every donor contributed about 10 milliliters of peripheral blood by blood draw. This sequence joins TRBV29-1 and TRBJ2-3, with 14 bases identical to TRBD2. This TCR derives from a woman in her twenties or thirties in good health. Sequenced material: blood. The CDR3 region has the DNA TGCAGCGCTCCGACTAGCGGGGGGGCCAAAGATACGCAGTATTTT. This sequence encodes CSAPTSGGAKDTQYF.